The 30 T cell receptor beta chains below come from one sample, sequenced in a study of T cell changes during pregnancy in multiple sclerosis. Libraries were prepared by immunoSEQ multiplex PCR; TCRdb keeps only in-frame clonotypes and omits some of them. The repertoire holds tens of thousands of clones, with around nine tenths as singletons. The source material was CD4+ T cells from peripheral blood mononuclear cells, sampled after pregnancy. The receptors here all came from a female donor in good health, enrolled as a control in a pregnancy study.

The V gene is TRBV6-1, the J gene TRBJ1-2; 8 bases map to TRBD1. V gave up 4 bases and J gave up 4 bases; unmatched junction bases: 2. CDR1 and CDR2 from the germline V gene are MNHNS and SASEGT. The CDR3 loop spans 13 amino acids. Here the CDR3 DNA reads TGTGCCAGCAGTGGGGGGACAGGCTATGGCTACACCTTC. Translation gives CASSGGTGYGYTF.

The chain couples TRBV2 to TRBJ2-7, with 9 bases that match TRBD2. Looked up from germline, CDR1 is SNHLY and CDR2 is FYNNEI. This CDR3 is 15 amino acids long. The trim removed 0 bases at V and 6 bases at J, leaving 6 bases unmatched. CDR3 in amino acids: CASSEARGGHAEQYF. The DNA for the CDR3 is TGTGCCAGCAGTGAAGCGCGGGGGGGCCACGCCGAGCAGTACTTC. The whole variable domain, filled in from reference TRBV2 and TRBJ2-7, reads EPEVTQTPSHQVTQMGQEVILRCVPISNHLYFYWYRQILGQKVEFLVSFYNNEISEKSEIFDDQFSVERPDGSNFTLKIRSTKLEDSAMYFCASSEARGGHAEQYFGPGTRLTVT.

CDR3 DNA sequence: TGTGCCAGCAGCTCCCCTAGCATCAAACGGAATGAGCAGTTCTTC. Translated, it gives CASSSPSIKRNEQFF. The chain couples TRBV7-2 to TRBJ2-1; D possibly corresponds to TRBD2 (5 bases). This CDR3 spans 15 amino acids. Germline V gives CDR1 SGHTA, CDR2 FQGNSA. V was pared by 4 bases and J by 7 bases, with 17 bases between.

V usage is TRBV5-1 and J usage is TRBJ2-3; 10 bases are a match to TRBD2. The V gene end was trimmed by 5 bases and the J gene end by 1 base; junction bases not matched to a gene: 13. This CDR3 comprises 18 residues. CDR1 is SGHRS, CDR2 YFSETQ, per germline. Here the CDR3 reads CASRRVSGGAFGTDTQYF. The CDR3 region has the DNA TGCGCCAGCAGACGTGTAAGCGGGGGGGCCTTCGGCACAGATACGCAGTATTTT.

This chain connects TRBV19 to TRBJ2-7; 9 bases are a match to TRBD1. Germline loops: CDR1 LNHDA, CDR2 SQIVND (reference sequence). J lost 4 bases, V lost 5 bases, and 6 bases had no gene match. The CDR3 is made up of 14 amino acids. The CDR3 is CASSVRDRVYEQYF. The CDR3 DNA reads TGTGCCAGTAGTGTCCGGGACAGGGTGTACGAGCAGTACTTC.

The chain has TRBV5-1 and TRBJ2-7; perhaps TRBD2 as D (5 bases). CDR3 length equals 15 residues. Germline values: CDR1 SGHRS, CDR2 YFSETQ. Trimming pared 0 bases from V and 0 bases from J, leaving 10 bases between. The CDR3 loop is CASSLGPGSSYEQYF. CDR3 in DNA: TGCGCCAGCAGCTTGGGCCCGGGATCCTCCTACGAGCAGTACTTC.

The rearrangement uses TRBV19 and TRBJ2-5, with TRBD2 matching 13 bases. Germline V CDR1 and CDR2: LNHDA, SQIVND (reference sequence). The V and J ends lost 5 bases and 5 bases, in that order; junction bases with no gene match: 8. The CDR3 has 16 residues. CDR3 nucleotide sequence: TGTGCCAGTAGTCCAACTAGCGGGGGGGCTTGGGAGACCCAGTACTTC. Translation gives CASSPTSGGAWETQYF.

This rearrangement joins TRBV7-2 to TRBJ2-3; D is unclear. In germline, CDR1 is SGHTA, CDR2 FQGNSA. V lost 2 bases, J lost 6 bases, and 9 bases lay in between. The CDR3 consists of 13 residues. The CDR3 region is CASSLPGMDTQYF. CDR3 DNA sequence: TGTGCCAGCAGCTTACCGGGTATGGATACGCAGTATTTT.

The V call is TRBV28, the J call TRBJ1-1, with a weak D call TRBD1 (5 bases). Trimming took off 6 bases at V and 0 bases at J, with 17 bases between the two ends. Looked up from germline, CDR1 is MDHEN and CDR2 is SYDVKM. The CDR3 length is 16 residues. Here the CDR3 DNA reads TGTGCCAGCAGACCCCAGAAGGGGTCCATGAACACTGAAGCTTTCTTT. Translation gives CASRPQKGSMNTEAFF.

This chain joins TRBV11-3 and TRBJ2-7; D might be TRBD1 (6 bases). Trimming pared 5 bases from V and 3 bases from J, leaving 14 bases between. The CDR3 extends over 14 amino acids. Germline V gene lookup returns CDR1 SGHNT and CDR2 YENEEA. The CDR3 is CASSPGDQRYEQYF. CDR3 sequence (DNA): TGTGCCAGCAGCCCAGGGGACCAACGCTACGAGCAGTACTTC.

The chain links TRBV5-6 to TRBJ2-3; 9 bases map to TRBD2. CDR3 length equals 16 residues. Trimming took 2 bases from V and 2 from J; bases not matched to a gene: 6. Germline V gene sequence: CDR1 SGHDT, CDR2 YYEEEE. The CDR3 sequence: CASSFGGGRATDTQYF. DNA for the CDR3: TGTGCCAGCAGCTTTGGGGGCGGGAGGGCCACAGATACGCAGTATTTT.

This clone was seen only once. The chain recombines TRBV15 with TRBJ2-6, with D tentatively TRBD1 (5 bases). Germline V gene sequence: CDR1 LNHNV, CDR2 YYDKDF (reference sequence). CDR3 size: 16 residues. Trimming stripped 0 bases from V and 0 bases from J, with 6 bases between. CDR3 residues: CATSRDQGSGANVLTF. CDR3 nucleotide sequence: TGTGCCACCAGCAGAGATCAGGGCTCTGGGGCCAACGTCCTGACTTTC.

This chain joins TRBV5-6 and TRBJ2-3; 9 positions agree with TRBD2. CDR1 and CDR2 from the germline V gene are SGHDT and YYEEEE. Trimming cost V 1 base and J 4 bases; bases outside gene matches: 4. This CDR3 region has 15 residues. This CDR3 is CASSLSSGGPDTQYF. In DNA, the CDR3 is TGTGCCAGCAGCTTGTCAAGCGGGGGGCCAGATACGCAGTATTTT.

V is TRBV11-3 and J is TRBJ1-1; the match to TRBD1 covers 7 bases. The V gene's germline CDR1 is SGHNT and CDR2 YENEEA. Trimming removed 5 bases from V and 1 base from J; junction bases left unmatched: 4. The CDR3 covers 14 residues. The CDR3 is CASSPGGRNTEAFF. CDR3 nucleotide sequence: TGTGCCAGCAGCCCAGGGGGAAGGAACACTGAAGCTTTCTTT.

The CDR3 is CAISESRTEALYGYTF. CDR3 coding DNA: TGTGCCATCAGTGAGTCCCGGACGGAGGCGCTATATGGCTACACCTTC. This sequence joins TRBV10-3 and TRBJ1-2; D uncertain. Germline CDR1 is ENHRY and CDR2 is SYGVKD. Trimming took 0 bases from V and 5 from J, leaving 16 bases between them. The CDR3 has 16 amino acids.

The rearrangement uses TRBV19 and TRBJ2-1; 9 bases map to TRBD2. The CDR3 length is 15 residues. The germline CDR1 and CDR2 sequences are LNHDA and SQIVND (reference sequence). The V and J ends lost 4 bases and 2 bases, in that order; junction bases with no gene match: 3. The CDR3 DNA is TGTGCCAGTAGTAAAGCTAGCGGGACCTACAATGAGCAGTTCTTC. The encoded protein is CASSKASGTYNEQFF.

The sample holds a few counts of this clone. The V gene is TRBV4-1, the J gene TRBJ1-2; D not certain. Germline V gene lookup returns CDR1 MGHRA and CDR2 YSYEKL. V gave up 0 bases and J gave up 4 bases, with 9 bases separating them. The CDR3 spans 14 residues. The CDR3 DNA sequence: TGCGCCAGCAGCCAAGATGAGGGCAGCTATGGCTACACCTTC. Translation gives CASSQDEGSYGYTF.

A remark on this clone: A read error may produce the germline difference seen at one junction end. The rearrangement links TRBV19 to TRBJ1-2; tentative D call: TRBD1 (6 bases). Per the germline V gene, CDR1 is LNHDA and CDR2 is SQIVND (reference sequence). The CDR3 is 13 residues long. CDR3 bases: TGTGCCAGTAGCCTAAAGGGGCGACAGGCCGCCTACTTC. Residues: CASSLKGRQAAYF.

The V gene is TRBV13, the J gene TRBJ2-7; 7 bases are a match to TRBD1. There are 15 residues in the CDR3. Losses at the gene ends were 0 bases for V and 2 bases for J; bases not matched to a gene: 4. The germline CDR1 and CDR2 sequences are PRHDT and FYEKMQ (reference sequence). The CDR3 is CASSLGDRRAYEQYF. In DNA, the CDR3 is TGTGCCAGCAGCTTAGGGGACAGGAGAGCCTACGAGCAGTACTTC.

The gene calls are TRBV25-1 and TRBJ2-5; D might be TRBD1 (5 bases). The length of the CDR3 is 13 residues. Trimming shortened V by 3 bases and J by 5 bases, and 10 bases separated the two germline ends. The germline V gene encodes CDR1 MGHDK and CDR2 SYGVNS. This CDR3 reads CASSDPGRETQYF. DNA for the CDR3: TGTGCCAGCAGTGATCCAGGGCGGGAGACCCAGTACTTC.

This chain uses TRBV21-1 with TRBJ2-2; the D segment call TRBD1 is taken from the table without a DNA check. TRBV21-1 is labeled a pseudogene. The CDR3 totals 14 residues. This chain's CDR3 is CASSKSRKTGELFF. The CDR3 DNA sequence: TGTGCCAGCAGCAAAAGCAGGAAGACCGGGGAGCTGTTTTTT.

The CDR3 sequence is CASSISTGEETQYF. DNA of the CDR3: TGTGCCAGCAGCATATCGACAGGGGAAGAGACCCAGTACTTC. The V and J genes are TRBV13 and TRBJ2-5; the match to TRBD1 covers 8 bases. V trimming: 5 bases; J trimming: 3 bases; junction bases outside the gene matches: 5. The CDR3 runs to 14 residues. Looked up from germline, CDR1 is PRHDT and CDR2 is FYEKMQ (reference sequence). Full variable domain (missing parts from reference TRBV13 and TRBJ2-5): AAGVIQSPRHLIKEKRETATLKCYPIPRHDTVYWYQQGPGQDPQFLISFYEKMQSDKGSIPDRFSAQQFSDYHSELNMSSLELGDSALYFCASSISTGEETQYFGPGTRLLVL.

The chain is built from TRBV7-9 and TRBJ2-2; 11 bases line up with TRBD2. This CDR3 region has 17 residues. The V gene end was trimmed by 4 bases and the J gene end by 3 bases; junction bases not matched to a gene: 7. Germline CDR1 and CDR2: SEHNR and FQNEAQ (reference sequence). CDR3 DNA: TGTGCCAGCAGCTCTTTCCGACTAGCGGGACACACCGGGGAGCTGTTTTTT. This codes for CASSSFRLAGHTGELFF.

The chain links TRBV19 to TRBJ1-2; D gene unclear. CDR1 is LNHDA, CDR2 SQIVND, per germline (reference sequence). CDR3 length: 13 amino acids. The V end lost 6 bases, the J end lost 6 bases, and 14 bases lay between the germline ends. CDR3: CASREGGRHGYTF. The CDR3 DNA reads TGTGCCAGTAGAGAGGGCGGCCGACATGGCTACACCTTC.

In regard to this clone: A read error may produce the germline difference seen at one junction end. The chain uses TRBV7-9 and TRBJ2-7; TRBD1 matches 9 bases. Germline values: CDR1 SEHNR, CDR2 FQNEAQ (reference sequence). CDR3 length: 15 amino acids. CDR3 sequence reads: CTSSSPDRGIYEQYF. The CDR3 coding sequence is TGTACCAGCAGCTCCCCGGACAGGGGTATCTACGAGCAGTACTTC.

The chain is built from TRBV19 and TRBJ1-2, with a tentative D call TRBD1 (6 bases). CDR1 is LNHDA and CDR2 is SQIVND in the germline V gene (reference sequence). The CDR3 has 14 amino acids. The V gene lost 9 bases and the J gene lost 6 bases, with 20 bases spanning the gap. CDR3 loop: CASNIQGRGDGYTF. CDR3 coding DNA: TGTGCCAGCAACATACAGGGTAGGGGAGATGGCTACACCTTC. The full variable domain, completed using reference TRBV19 and TRBJ1-2, is DGGITQSPKYLFRKEGQNVTLSCEQNLNHDAMYWYRQDPGQGLRLIYYSQIVNDFQKGDIAEGYSVSREKKESFPLTVTSAQKNPTAFYLCASNIQGRGDGYTFGSGTRLTVV.

The V and J genes are TRBV19 and TRBJ1-1; 9 bases are shared with TRBD1. CDR3 length: 16 amino acids. Germline CDR1 and CDR2: LNHDA and SQIVND (reference sequence). With V trimmed by 6 bases and J by 0 bases, 8 bases remained unmatched. In DNA, the CDR3 is TGTGCCAGTAGAACGGGACAGGGCACTCTGAACACTGAAGCTTTCTTT. This translates into CASRTGQGTLNTEAFF.

The DNA for the CDR3 is TGTGCCAGCAGCTTGGAACTAGCGGGAGGCCGGCGGACCGGGGAGCTGTTTTTT. It encodes CASSLELAGGRRTGELFF. The chain has TRBV5-8 and TRBJ2-2, with TRBD2 matching 12 bases. Germline V CDR1 and CDR2: SGHTS, YDEGEE. CDR3 length: 18 amino acids. J lost 5 bases, V lost 0 bases, and 8 bases had no gene match. The entire variable domain, with the rest obtained from reference TRBV5-8 and TRBJ2-2, is as follows: EAGVTQSPTHLIKTRGQQATLRCSPISGHTSVYWYQQALGLGLQFLLWYDEGEERNRGNFPPRFSGRQFPNYSSELNVNALELEDSALYLCASSLELAGGRRTGELFFGEGSRLTVL.

V usage is TRBV5-1 and J usage is TRBJ2-1; no clear D gene. Trimming removed 2 bases from V and 9 bases from J, with 12 bases in between. The germline gives CDR1 SGHRS, CDR2 YFSETQ. This CDR3 has 13 amino acids. DNA for the CDR3: TGCGCCAGCAGCTTCTCGGGTTTCACTGAGCAGTTCTTC. Protein sequence: CASSFSGFTEQFF.

The chain is built from TRBV30 and TRBJ1-5; 9 positions agree with TRBD1. CDR1 GTSNPN and CDR2 SVGIG come from the germline V gene (reference sequence). V lost 4 bases to trimming and J lost 2 bases; unmatched junction nucleotides: 3. The CDR3 sequence is 14 residues long. CDR3 sequence: CAWKQGAGNQPQHF. DNA for the CDR3: TGTGCCTGGAAACAGGGGGCCGGCAATCAGCCCCAGCATTTT.